A selection of T cell receptor beta chains follows, all from one sample in a study of blood T cells in healthy people across ages. TCRdb used MiXCR to reprocess the 5' RACE reads, holding one entry per CDR3 protein. This sample yields around 1.7 million distinct CDR3 sequences, of which 28% are seen a single time; roughly 8% belongs to the top ten. Sequenced input: blood. Every receptor here comes from a woman aged 30 to 39 in good health. CDR3s include the opening cysteine and the closing phenylalanine or tryptophan. D genes are given only for firm matches. Size is omitted from some rows. Given values are once, few, many or a class for expanded clones.

clone size	D gene	V gene	J gene	CDR3 protein	CDR3 DNA
many	TRBD1	TRBV7-6	TRBJ1-1	CASNQFTGATEAFF	TGTGCCAGCAACCAATTCACAGGGGCCACTGAAGCTTTCTTT
-	TRBD1	TRBV5-5	TRBJ2-7	CASSPLTGGLYEQYF	TGTGCCAGCAGCCCGCTGACAGGGGGGCTCTACGAGCAGTACTTC
few	-	TRBV5-6	TRBJ2-7	CASRRVGRGYEQYF	TGTGCCAGCAGGCGGGTTGGCAGGGGCTACGAGCAGTACTTC
many	TRBD2	TRBV10-3	TRBJ2-1	CAISDGNGGANEQFF	TGTGCCATCAGTGATGGAAACGGGGGGGCGAATGAGCAGTTCTTC
-	-	TRBV7-2	TRBJ2-3	CASSPLAITTDTQYF	TGTGCCAGCAGCCCCCTGGCGATAACCACAGATACGCAGTATTTT
few	TRBD1	TRBV6-1	TRBJ1-5	CASSEILGQGNQPQHF	TGTGCCAGCAGTGAAATCCTAGGACAGGGGAATCAGCCCCAGCATTTT
-	-	TRBV6-1	TRBJ2-7	CASSEGPGLLYEQYF	TGTGCCAGCAGTGAAGGTCCTGGGTTACTCTACGAGCAGTACTTC
-	-	TRBV20-1	TRBJ2-3	CSAPPRSLSTDTQYF	TGCAGTGCTCCCCCTAGGAGCCTTTCCACAGATACGCAGTATTTT
few	TRBD2	TRBV30	TRBJ2-7	CAWSSTGGYEQYF	TGTGCCTGGAGTTCTACGGGGGGCTACGAGCAGTACTTC
-	-	TRBV7-9	TRBJ1-1	CASSGGTQAFF	TGTGCCAGCTCGGGGGGGACCCAAGCTTTCTTT
few	-	TRBV20-1	TRBJ1-5	CSASKEGGNQPQHF	TGCAGTGCTAGTAAGGAGGGCGGCAATCAGCCCCAGCATTTT
-	-	TRBV27	TRBJ1-5	CASSLEAGVRNQPQHF	TGTGCCAGCAGTTTGGAGGCAGGGGTGCGCAATCAGCCCCAGCATTTT
many	-	TRBV29-1	TRBJ2-7	CSVETGQGSYEQYF	TGCAGCGTTGAAACAGGTCAGGGATCCTACGAGCAGTACTTC
-	-	TRBV19	TRBJ1-1	CASMRSGEAFF	TGTGCCAGTATGCGGTCGGGTGAAGCTTTCTTT
-	-	TRBV4-3	TRBJ1-4	CASSQDLIRDAPEKLFF	TGCGCCAGCAGCCAAGATCTAATTCGGGATGCGCCGGAAAAACTGTTTTTT
many	-	TRBV27	TRBJ2-5	CASSLSGRGGETQYF	TGCGCCAGCAGCCTCTCGGGAAGGGGAGGAGAGACCCAGTACTTC
-	-	TRBV2	TRBJ1-2	CASTPEVSNYGYTF	TGTGCCAGCACCCCTGAGGTCTCAAACTATGGCTACACCTTC
-	-	TRBV11-2	TRBJ2-1	CASSWGGVNEQFF	TGTGCCAGCAGCTGGGGGGGCGTAAATGAGCAGTTCTTC
-	-	TRBV29-1	TRBJ1-5	CSVDGGGGRPQHF	TGCAGCGTTGATGGGGGGGGAGGCCGGCCCCAGCATTTT
-	-	TRBV29-1	TRBJ1-2	CSVEVAGGHGYTF	TGCAGCGTTGAAGTCGCCGGGGGGCATGGCTACACCTTC
-	-	TRBV20-1	TRBJ2-7	CSASRGPGGYEQYF	TGCAGTGCTAGTAGGGGACCCGGAGGTTACGAGCAGTACTTC
once	-	TRBV20-1	TRBJ1-4	CSARGIRGLDEKLFF	TGCAGTGCTAGAGGCATACGGGGCCTCGACGAAAAACTGTTTTTT
many	-	TRBV19	TRBJ2-7	CASSHRTSSYEQYF	TGTGCCAGTAGTCACAGGACCAGCTCCTACGAGCAGTACTTC
few	-	TRBV20-1	TRBJ2-7	CSALYLVASYEQYF	TGCAGTGCGTTGTATCTAGTGGCTTCCTACGAGCAGTACTTC
few	TRBD2	TRBV10-3	TRBJ2-1	CAISDPLAGEMPFF	TGTGCCATCAGTGACCCACTAGCGGGGGAGATGCCGTTCTTC
-	-	TRBV5-1	TRBJ2-4	CVSSLDGGTKNIQYF	TGCGTCAGCAGCTTGGATGGCGGGACGAAAAACATTCAGTACTTC
-	-	TRBV10-3	TRBJ1-1	CAISSGPRVAEAFF	TGTGCCATCAGTTCCGGGCCCCGAGTCGCTGAAGCTTTCTTT
-	-	TRBV5-1	TRBJ2-6	CASSLSSLSGANVLTF	TGCGCCAGCAGCTTGTCCTCCTTATCCGGGGCCAACGTCCTGACTTTC
few	-	TRBV10-1	TRBJ2-3	CASSLTKAGTDTQYF	TGCGCCAGCTCGTTGACGAAGGCGGGTACAGATACGCAGTATTTT
many	-	TRBV4-1	TRBJ1-1	CASSQGANTEAFF	TGCGCCAGCAGCCAGGGGGCAAACACTGAAGCTTTCTTT
many	TRBD2	TRBV12-3/TRBV12-4	TRBJ2-1	CASSLGPSGGDNEQFF	TGTGCCAGCAGTCTGGGGCCTAGCGGGGGAGACAATGAGCAGTTCTTC
many	-	TRBV20-1	TRBJ1-2	CSASYGYTF	TGCAGTGCTAGTTATGGCTACACCTTC
few	TRBD1	TRBV5-5	TRBJ1-2	CASSGGGANYDYTF	TGTGCCAGCAGCGGAGGGGGCGCGAACTATGACTACACCTTC
many	TRBD2	TRBV6-6	TRBJ2-4	CASSQLSSGGAKNIQYF	TGTGCCAGCAGTCAACTATCATCGGGAGGAGCCAAAAACATTCAGTACTTC
many	TRBD1	TRBV12-3/TRBV12-4	TRBJ1-2	CASSQTGDGYTF	TGTGCCAGCAGCCAGACAGGGGATGGCTACACCTTC
-	TRBD2	TRBV9	TRBJ2-3	CASSDSGRIPDTQYF	TGTGCCAGCAGCGATAGCGGGAGAATCCCAGATACGCAGTATTTT
many	-	TRBV29-1	TRBJ2-7	CSVEDDGNEQYF	TGCAGCGTTGAAGATGACGGGAACGAGCAGTACTTC
-	TRBD1	TRBV28	TRBJ2-7	CASAKGGPNSYEQYF	TGTGCCAGCGCAAAAGGGGGCCCGAACTCCTACGAGCAGTACTTC
many	TRBD2	TRBV15	TRBJ2-5	CATSRGLAGGETQYF	TGTGCCACCAGCAGAGGGCTAGCGGGAGGAGAGACCCAGTACTTC
-	-	TRBV12-3/TRBV12-4	TRBJ2-2	CASSLRIGQRELFF	TGTGCCAGCAGTTTAAGGATTGGACAAAGGGAGCTGTTTTTT
-	-	TRBV28	TRBJ1-5	CAGSPDWGSQPQHF	TGTGCCGGCAGTCCGGATTGGGGGAGCCAGCCCCAGCATTTT